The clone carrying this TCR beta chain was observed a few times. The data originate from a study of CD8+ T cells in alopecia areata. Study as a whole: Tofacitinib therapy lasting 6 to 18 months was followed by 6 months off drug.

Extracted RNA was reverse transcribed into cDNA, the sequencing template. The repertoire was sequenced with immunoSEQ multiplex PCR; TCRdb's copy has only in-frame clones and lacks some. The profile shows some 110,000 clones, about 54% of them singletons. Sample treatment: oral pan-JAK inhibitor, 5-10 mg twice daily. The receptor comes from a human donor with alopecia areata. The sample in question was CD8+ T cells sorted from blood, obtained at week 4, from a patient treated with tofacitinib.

This CDR3 reads CAWSSAGDYEQYF. CDR3 in DNA: TGTGCCTGGAGTTCTGCAGGAGACTACGAGCAGTACTTC. The chain has TRBV30 and TRBJ2-7; no definite D call. The CDR3 is 13 amino acids. The V end was cut by 2 bases, the J end by 3 bases, with 11 bases between. Looked up from germline, CDR1 is GTSNPN and CDR2 is SVGIG (reference sequence).